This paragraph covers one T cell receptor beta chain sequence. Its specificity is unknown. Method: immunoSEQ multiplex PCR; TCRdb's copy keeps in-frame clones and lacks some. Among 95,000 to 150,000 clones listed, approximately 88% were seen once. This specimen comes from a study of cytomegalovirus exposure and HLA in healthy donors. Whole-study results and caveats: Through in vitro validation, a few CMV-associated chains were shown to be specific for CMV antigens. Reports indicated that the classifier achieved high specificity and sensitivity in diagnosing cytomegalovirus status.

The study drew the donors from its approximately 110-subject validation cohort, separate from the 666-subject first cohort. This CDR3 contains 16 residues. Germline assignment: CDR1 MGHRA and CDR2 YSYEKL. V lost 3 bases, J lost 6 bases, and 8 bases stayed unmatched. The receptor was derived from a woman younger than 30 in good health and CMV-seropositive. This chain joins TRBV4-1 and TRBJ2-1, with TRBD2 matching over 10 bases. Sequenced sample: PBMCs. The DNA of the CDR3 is TGCGCCAGCAGCCACGGAGCGGGGGGGGCAGGCAATGAGCAGTTCTTC. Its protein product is CASSHGAGGAGNEQFF.